The 12 T cell receptor beta chains presented below share a single source sample, sequenced in a study of T cell repertoires in cytomegalovirus infection. No antigen has been identified for these receptors. TCRdb ran MiXCR on the reads and lists one entry per CDR3 protein. The sample yields approximately 910,000 distinct CDR3 sequences, 30% to 40% seen once. The material sequenced was cultured CD8+ T cells from PBMCs, taken from culture after CMV antigen stimulation. Every receptor here comes from a human donor in good health (CMV status not recorded). Some clones in this sample may be carry-over from other donors' samples.

This clonotype showed up just a few times. The V gene is TRBV7-4, the J gene TRBJ1-5; D remains unclear. V was shortened by 4 bases and J by 0 bases, with 10 bases between the two germline ends. This CDR3 comprises 15 residues. Germline values: CDR1 SGHVT, CDR2 SQSDAQ. CDR3 sequence: CASSSGVDSNQPQHF. CDR3 bases: TGTGCCAGCAGCTCTGGCGTCGATAGCAATCAGCCCCAGCATTTT.

This clonotype came up many times. The chain carries TRBV7-2 and TRBJ1-1; D is unclear. Deletions cut 1 base from V and 3 bases from J, with 12 bases between. The CDR3 sequence is 15 residues long. Germline CDR1 is SGHTA and CDR2 is FQGNSA. CDR3 residues: CASSLVSVPDTEAFF. DNA of the CDR3: TGTGCCAGCAGCTTAGTAAGTGTTCCGGACACTGAAGCTTTCTTT.

The chain links TRBV28 to TRBJ2-2; no firm D call. Germline V gene data show CDR1 as MDHEN and CDR2 as SYDVKM. The V gene lost 2 bases and the J gene lost 1 base, with 11 bases spanning the gap. CDR3 length equals 16 residues. CDR3 nucleotides: TGTGCCAGCAGTTTAAGCCCGTACTTGAACACCGGGGAGCTGTTTTTT. Protein: CASSLSPYLNTGELFF.

This clonotype was seen more than once but under ten times. CDR3 protein: CATSRDRELFF. CDR3 DNA: TGTGCCACCAGCAGAGATCGGGAACTGTTTTTT. The chain recombines TRBV15 with TRBJ1-4; D is unclear. Germline V CDR1 and CDR2: LNHNV, YYDKDF (reference sequence). The CDR3 has 11 residues. Trimming shortened V by 0 bases and J by 12 bases, and 5 bases separated the two germline ends.

The rearrangement joins TRBV28 to TRBJ2-7, with D perhaps matching TRBD1 or TRBD2 (6 bases each). The CDR3 is 13 residues long. The germline V gene encodes CDR1 MDHEN and CDR2 SYDVKM. V shed 2 bases and J shed 7 bases, with 12 bases lying between them. The CDR3 reads CASSLRGALEQYV. CDR3 coding DNA: TGTGCCAGCAGTTTAAGGGGGGCGCTGGAGCAGTACGTC.

This clonotype was seen only a few times. The chain combines TRBV12-3 or TRBV12-4 with TRBJ2-1; the match to TRBD2 covers 10 bases. After removal of 5 bases from V and 4 bases from J, the junction contained 5 bases not matched to a gene. The CDR3 totals 15 residues. Written as DNA, the CDR3 is TGTGCCAGCAGTGAACCGGGACTAGCGTACAATGAGCAGTTCTTC. This gives the protein CASSEPGLAYNEQFF.

This clonotype is medium-sized (0.01 to 0.1%). The chain carries TRBV7-2 and TRBJ1-4; D might be TRBD1 (5 bases). CDR3 size: 14 residues. Deletions cut 2 bases from V and 7 bases from J, with 11 bases between. Per germline, CDR1 SGHTA and CDR2 FQGNSA. CDR3 coding DNA: TGTGCCAGCAGCTTAAACAGGCGGGGTGAAAAACTGTTTTTT. The encoded protein is CASSLNRRGEKLFF.

This sequence joins TRBV25-1 and TRBJ2-2; 11 bases map to TRBD1. CDR1 and CDR2 (germline): MGHDK, SYGVNS. Germline trimming cut 4 bases from V and 5 bases from J; bases unmatched to any gene: 6. The CDR3 consists of 16 residues. The CDR3 bases are TGTGCCAGCAGTGGCCTGGGACAGGGGGTAACCGGGGAGCTGTTTTTT. Residues: CASSGLGQGVTGELFF.

At least ten counts were recorded for this clonotype. The V gene is TRBV6-5, the J gene TRBJ1-3; D unclear. CDR1 and CDR2 (germline): MNHEY, SVGAGI. V gave up 6 bases and J gave up 2 bases, with 14 bases separating them. The CDR3 consists of 15 residues. CDR3 region: CASSTARGPGNTIYF. CDR3 sequence (DNA): TGTGCCAGCAGCACGGCGCGGGGTCCTGGAAACACCATATATTTT.

The chain uses TRBV14 and TRBJ2-4, with D perhaps matching TRBD2 (6 bases). Per the germline V gene, CDR1 is SGHDN and CDR2 is FVKESK. The CDR3 is 14 amino acids. V lost 4 bases to trimming and J lost 5 bases, with 12 bases between them. The CDR3 here is CASSPWGGQNIQYF. The CDR3 DNA sequence: TGTGCCAGCAGCCCGTGGGGAGGCCAAAACATTCAGTACTTC.

This clonotype appeared many times. The chain links TRBV7-6 to TRBJ1-2, with no clear D. CDR3 size: 14 residues. Germline V gene data show CDR1 as SGHVS and CDR2 as FNYEAQ. Trimming took off 4 bases at V and 2 bases at J, with 11 bases between the two ends. The CDR3 DNA sequence: TGTGCCAGCAGCTCTGCGGGGTTGAACTATGGCTACACCTTC. This codes for CASSSAGLNYGYTF.

Ten or more counts support this clonotype. CDR3 DNA sequence: TGTGCCAGTAGTATAGATCAGGTAGATGAGCAGTTCTTC. This translates into CASSIDQVDEQFF. This rearrangement joins TRBV19 to TRBJ2-1; D unresolved. This CDR3 region has 13 residues. The ends were cut back, 0 bases at V and 8 bases at J, with 8 bases in the middle. CDR1 LNHDA and CDR2 SQIVND come from the germline V gene (reference sequence).